Sequencing of this TCR beta chain was carried out in a study of CD8+CD57+ T cells in acquired aplastic anemia. Study as a whole: An average of roughly 3 ug of DNA was obtained from sorted CD4+ and CD8+ cells.

As concerns this clonotype: Its antigen is still unknown.

Genomic DNA constituted the template upon which TCR beta VDJ and CDR3 profiling was performed. TCRdb re-called the reads through MiXCR, storing one row per CDR3 protein. The table lists hundreds of thousands of distinct CDR3 sequences, 55% to 70% of them singletons. General observations from the study: In CD8+ cells, Simpson's diversity showed no significant difference between patients and controls. Roughly 31 CD8+ CDR3 sequences were shared between patients and controls.

In germline, CDR1 is ENHRY, CDR2 SYGVKD. This CDR3 is built from 15 residues. This TCR was sampled from a human donor in good health, serving as a control. The genes are TRBV10-3 and TRBJ2-1, with 7 bases aligning to TRBD2. With the DNA end fitting TRBJ2-7 better, the J assignment may be wrong. Sequencing was carried out using sorted CD4+, CD8+, or CD8+CD57+ T cells (not recorded which) from PBMCs. The DNA for the CDR3 is TGTGCCATCAGTGACCGGCGGGGAGGGAACAATGCGCAGTACTTC. Protein sequence: CAISDRRGGNNAQYF.